Following are 32 T cell receptor beta chains from one sample sequenced in a study of PD-1 blockade in mismatch repair-deficient tumors (TCRdb year 2017). Receptor libraries were prepared by the immunoSEQ multiplex PCR assay. TCRdb mirrors the immuneACCESS table, restricted to in-frame sequences. Some clones are absent from its copies; in checked studies, under half trace to an unresolved V gene, and the reason for the others is unknown. This sample holds around 25,000 clones; roughly 84% were observed only once. The biggest ten clones account for approximately 3.1% of the sample. In light of the paper, this sample's time point label describes: peripheral blood before pembrolizumab. The sequenced sample was PBMCs, obtained before pembrolizumab treatment. The source of these receptors is an adult with mismatch repair-deficient cancer.

Remarks on this clone: The same CDR3 can be traced to other DNA sequences in this sample. The chain joins TRBV30 to TRBJ1-5, with a possible D match to TRBD1 (5 bases). CDR3 size: 13 residues. V was pared by 3 bases and J by 1 base, with 7 bases between. The germline V gene has CDR1 GTSNPN and CDR2 SVGIG (reference sequence). The CDR3 region is CAWSGGSNQPQHF. The CDR3 DNA is TGTGCCTGGAGCGGGGGGAGCAATCAGCCCCAGCATTTT. The variable domain in full, with the rest retrieved from reference TRBV30 and TRBJ1-5, is SQTIHQWPATLVQPVGSPLSLECTVEGTSNPNLYWYRQAAGRGLQLLFYSVGIGQISSEVPQNLSASRPQDRQFILSSKKLLLSDSGFYLCAWSGGSNQPQHFGDGTRLSIL.

The chain employs TRBV7-9 and TRBJ1-5; 7 bases map to TRBD1. The length of the CDR3 is 14 residues. The V gene's germline CDR1 is SEHNR and CDR2 FQNEAQ (reference sequence). Trimming removed 5 bases from V and 2 bases from J; junction bases left unmatched: 3. This chain's CDR3 is CASSPGTGNQPQHF. In DNA, the CDR3 is TGTGCCAGCAGCCCGGGGACAGGCAATCAGCCCCAGCATTTT.

This clone was recorded only once. This chain links TRBV27 with TRBJ2-7; 14 bases map to TRBD2. The CDR3 loop spans 14 amino acids. V lost 4 bases to trimming and J lost 6 bases; unmatched junction nucleotides: 2. Germline V gene sequence: CDR1 MNHEY, CDR2 SMNVEV (reference sequence). CDR3 protein: CASSYGTSGSEQYF. The CDR3, as DNA: TGTGCCAGCAGTTACGGGACTAGCGGGAGCGAGCAGTACTTC.

V usage is TRBV7-9 and J usage is TRBJ1-4; no reliable D call. The CDR3 runs to 13 residues. CDR1 is SEHNR and CDR2 is FQNEAQ in the germline V gene (reference sequence). The V and J ends lost 5 bases and 8 bases respectively, with 12 bases between them. Written as DNA, the CDR3 is TGTGCCAGCAGCCCCGGGTCTGAGGAAAAACTGTTTTTT. Translating it yields CASSPGSEEKLFF.

This clone was seen more than once but under ten times. The chain recombines TRBV28 with TRBJ2-7; tentatively, D is TRBD2 (6 bases). The germline gives CDR1 MDHEN, CDR2 SYDVKM. The CDR3 is 14 amino acids. V gave up 3 bases and J gave up 3 bases, with 12 bases separating them. The CDR3 coding sequence is TGTGCCAGCAGTTTGGCAGGAGGGGACTACGAGCAGTACTTC. Translating gives CASSLAGGDYEQYF.

The chain combines TRBV28 with TRBJ2-2, with D maybe TRBD2 (6 bases). Trimming cost V 8 bases and J 5 bases, with 18 bases left between them. Germline CDR1 reads MDHEN; CDR2 reads SYDVKM. The CDR3 runs to 15 residues. The CDR3 region has the DNA TGTGCCAGCCGATTAGGAGCGGGCGGGACCGGGGAGCTGTTTTTT. This gives the protein CASRLGAGGTGELFF.

The rearrangement links TRBV9 to TRBJ2-7, with 13 bases lining up with TRBD2. Trimming took 0 bases from V and 3 from J; bases not matched to a gene: 9. Germline CDR1 is SGDLS and CDR2 is YYNGEE. CDR3 length: 18 amino acids. The CDR3 here is CASSVASGTSGTIYEQYF. The CDR3 DNA follows: TGTGCCAGCAGCGTAGCGTCCGGGACTAGCGGGACTATCTACGAGCAGTACTTC.

This chain joins TRBV18 and TRBJ2-1; D perhaps matches TRBD2 (5 bases). CDR1 and CDR2 (germline): KGHSH, LQKENI. V was pared by 4 bases and J by 10 bases, with 17 bases between. The CDR3 is 14 residues long. The CDR3 DNA is TGTGCCAGCTCACGAGACGGGGTTGGCAGGGAGCAGTTCTTC. This encodes CASSRDGVGREQFF.

The CDR3 region is CASSSRWGPGSGANVLTF. CDR3 sequence (DNA): TGTGCCAGCAGTTCGAGGTGGGGGCCCGGTTCTGGGGCCAACGTCCTGACTTTC. The chain uses TRBV28 and TRBJ2-6, with D tentatively TRBD1 (6 bases). V lost 4 bases and J lost 1, with 17 bases in between. This CDR3 has 18 residues. Looked up from germline, CDR1 is MDHEN and CDR2 is SYDVKM.

The rearrangement links TRBV28 to TRBJ2-6, with D unclear. The CDR3 has 13 amino acids. The germline gives CDR1 MDHEN, CDR2 SYDVKM. V shed 8 bases and J shed 3 bases, with 8 bases lying between them. The CDR3, as DNA: TGTGCCAGCGCCCCAGGTGGGGCCAACGTCCTGACTTTC. Amino acid sequence: CASAPGGANVLTF.

This chain joins TRBV28 and TRBJ1-1; D uncertain. CDR1 MDHEN and CDR2 SYDVKM come from the germline V gene. This CDR3 is built from 15 residues. Trimming shortened V by 6 bases and J by 4 bases, and 18 bases separated the two germline ends. The CDR3 region has the DNA TGTGCCAGCAGCCAGCGGAGGGTAGGAACCACTGAAGCTTTCTTT. It codes for CASSQRRVGTTEAFF.

The V and J genes are TRBV5-1 and TRBJ2-6; D ambiguous. CDR3 length: 16 residues. V gave up 1 base and J gave up 4 bases, with 12 bases separating them. Per the germline V gene, CDR1 is SGHRS and CDR2 is YFSETQ. CDR3 in amino acids: CASSLTESLGANVLTF. The CDR3 DNA sequence: TGCGCCAGCAGCTTGACAGAATCTCTGGGGGCCAACGTCCTGACTTTC.

J is TRBJ1-1 and V is TRBV6-1, with 8 bases aligning to TRBD1. CDR3 length equals 16 residues. V dropped 3 bases and J dropped 2; count of bases not matched to a gene: 8. Germline V gene data show CDR1 as MNHNS and CDR2 as SASEGT. CDR3 coding DNA: TGTGCCAGCAGTGAGCCGTACAGGGGGATAAACACTGAAGCTTTCTTT. It yields the protein CASSEPYRGINTEAFF.

The rearrangement joins TRBV6-6 to TRBJ1-5; D might be TRBD1 (5 bases). Germline CDR1 reads MNHNY; CDR2 reads SVGAGI (reference sequence). V dropped 0 bases and J dropped 3 bases, with 6 bases sitting between them. The CDR3 is 14 residues long. In DNA, the CDR3 is TGTGCCAGCAGTTACTCAGGGGTCAATCAGCCCCAGCATTTT. Its translation is CASSYSGVNQPQHF.

This chain connects TRBV7-8 to TRBJ2-1, with 7 bases lining up with TRBD2. The CDR3 consists of 15 residues. The V gene end was trimmed by 4 bases and the J gene end by 6 bases; junction bases not matched to a gene: 9. Germline CDR1 reads SGHVS; CDR2 reads FQNEAQ. The CDR3, as DNA: TGTGCCAGCAGCTCCTCTAGCGGACGGGTCAATGAGCAGTTCTTC. Encoded protein: CASSSSSGRVNEQFF.

This chain joins TRBV7-9 and TRBJ2-5, with 8 bases lining up with TRBD2. This CDR3 is 14 amino acids long. Germline CDR1 is SEHNR and CDR2 is FQNEAQ (reference sequence). Trimming at V came to 4 bases and at J to 5 bases, leaving 6 bases not matched to a gene. The CDR3 DNA reads as TGTGCCAGCAGCTCAGGGACTAGTGCGGAGACCCAGTACTTC. Translation: CASSSGTSAETQYF.

The chain links TRBV28 to TRBJ1-5; 7 nucleotides agree with TRBD1. V shed 6 bases and J 0 bases; nucleotides not matched to a gene: 17. Germline V lookup: CDR1 MDHEN, CDR2 SYDVKM. The CDR3 has 19 amino acids. CDR3 DNA: TGTGCCAGCAGCTATCCACGCATAGGACAGGACCCTAGCAATCAGCCCCAGCATTTT. Amino acids: CASSYPRIGQDPSNQPQHF.

J is TRBJ1-5 and V is TRBV19; 10 bases align to TRBD1. V lost 5 bases, J lost 0 bases, and 10 bases stayed unmatched. CDR1 is LNHDA and CDR2 is SQIVND in the germline V gene (reference sequence). This CDR3 spans 18 amino acids. The CDR3: CASSPPGQGWYSNQPQHF. DNA of the CDR3: TGTGCCAGTAGTCCACCGGGACAGGGGTGGTATAGCAATCAGCCCCAGCATTTT.

This chain links TRBV19 with TRBJ2-2, with TRBD1 matching 10 bases. Germline-derived CDR1 and CDR2 are LNHDA and SQIVND (reference sequence). The junction had 7 bases not matched to a gene; V was cut back by 5 bases and J by 7 bases. This CDR3 has 15 residues. CDR3 amino acids: CASSRDRGGVGELFF. The CDR3 DNA reads TGTGCCAGTAGTCGGGACAGGGGAGGTGTCGGGGAGCTGTTTTTT.

This clone was recorded only once. This sequence joins TRBV7-3 and TRBJ2-3, with a weak D call TRBD2 (5 bases). Trimming left V 8 bases short and J 0 bases short, with 15 bases between. The CDR3 length is 15 residues. The germline V gene encodes CDR1 SGHTA and CDR2 FQGTGA. CDR3 protein: CASALAALSTDTQYF. The CDR3, as DNA: TGTGCCAGCGCCCTAGCTGCTCTTAGCACAGATACGCAGTATTTT.

The chain couples TRBV14 to TRBJ2-2, with TRBD2 identical over 9 bases. CDR3 length equals 15 residues. From germline, CDR1 is SGHDN and CDR2 FVKESK. J gave up 7 bases and V 1 base, and 4 bases lay outside the gene matches. Written as DNA, the CDR3 is TGTGCCAGCAGCCAAGTTTTAGCGGGAGTCGGGGAGCTGTTTTTT. This codes for CASSQVLAGVGELFF.

This clone appeared a few times. V gene TRBV5-1 combines with J gene TRBJ1-2, with 9 bases identical to TRBD1. This CDR3 spans 13 amino acids. Germline CDR1 and CDR2: SGHRS and YFSETQ. V shed 2 bases and J 7 bases; nucleotides not matched to a gene: 3. CDR3 sequence: CASSFGTGIGYTF. The CDR3 region has the DNA TGCGCCAGCAGCTTCGGGACAGGGATTGGCTACACCTTC.

The J gene is TRBJ1-1, the V gene TRBV5-1; TRBD1 matches 7 bases. V lost 4 bases and J lost 4; bases outside the gene matches: 4. Germline CDR1 and CDR2: SGHRS and YFSETQ. This CDR3 contains 13 residues. CDR3 region: CASSQGVGTEAFF. CDR3 DNA sequence: TGCGCCAGCAGCCAGGGGGTAGGCACTGAAGCTTTCTTT.

The gene calls are TRBV19 and TRBJ2-3; unclear D gene. CDR1 LNHDA and CDR2 SQIVND come from the germline V gene (reference sequence). The CDR3 totals 12 residues. V dropped 0 bases and J dropped 9 bases, with 7 bases sitting between them. CDR3 in amino acids: CASSIDQRTQYF. In nucleotides, the CDR3 is TGTGCCAGTAGTATAGACCAGAGGACGCAGTATTTT.

The CDR3, as DNA: TGTGCCAGCAGCTTAGGGGGACTAGCGGGAGAGACCCAGTACTTC. This gives the protein CASSLGGLAGETQYF. V gene TRBV11-3 combines with J gene TRBJ2-5; 12 nucleotides line up with TRBD2. CDR1 SGHNT and CDR2 YENEEA come from the germline V gene. The CDR3 has 15 amino acids. Trimming took 1 base from V and 4 from J; bases not matched to a gene: 1.

This clone was counted a few times. The chain couples TRBV15 to TRBJ2-7, with TRBD1 as a possible D gene (5 bases). Trimming stripped 0 bases from V and 5 bases from J, with 14 bases between. The V gene's germline CDR1 is LNHNV and CDR2 YYDKDF (reference sequence). The CDR3 is made up of 15 amino acids. DNA for the CDR3: TGTGCCACCAGCAGAGATGGGTCAGGGAACCACGAGCAGTACTTC. This codes for CATSRDGSGNHEQYF.

This clone has only a few counts. The rearrangement uses TRBV7-8 and TRBJ1-2; 12 bases line up with TRBD1. This CDR3 contains 15 residues. Germline V gene sequence: CDR1 SGHVS, CDR2 FQNEAQ. V lost 5 bases to trimming and J lost 4 bases; unmatched junction nucleotides: 5. Here the CDR3 reads CASSAGTGGSYGYTF. The CDR3 nucleotides are TGTGCCAGCAGCGCGGGGACAGGGGGCTCCTATGGCTACACCTTC.

The V call is TRBV4-2, the J call TRBJ2-7; 7 bases fit TRBD1. This CDR3 region has 16 residues. Trimming at V came to 3 bases and at J to 1 base, leaving 9 bases not matched to a gene. The germline CDR1 and CDR2 sequences are LGHNA and YNFKEQ. CDR3 region: CASSQSGTVGSYEQYF. DNA of the CDR3: TGTGCCAGCAGCCAGTCCGGGACAGTTGGGTCCTACGAGCAGTACTTC.

The chain joins TRBV11-2 to TRBJ2-7; a weak D match, TRBD1 (5 bases). This CDR3 spans 18 amino acids. The V end was cut by 5 bases, the J end by 6 bases, with 29 bases between. Germline loops: CDR1 SGHAT, CDR2 FQNNGV. CDR3 sequence reads: CASSQGKWGSPSPLEQYF. The CDR3 nucleotides read TGTGCCAGCAGCCAAGGAAAATGGGGCAGTCCATCCCCTCTCGAGCAGTACTTC.

The V gene is TRBV28, the J gene TRBJ2-1; 14 nucleotides agree with TRBD2. Germline CDR1 reads MDHEN; CDR2 reads SYDVKM. The V segment lost 6 bases and the J segment 8 bases; nucleotides outside the gene matches: 9. This CDR3 has 16 residues. This CDR3 is CASRSLGTSGSYEQFF. The CDR3 DNA reads as TGTGCCAGCAGATCCTTAGGGACTAGCGGGAGTTATGAGCAGTTCTTC.

CDR3 loop: CATSRGHMLTPNTEAFF. In nucleotides, the CDR3 is TGTGCCACCAGCAGAGGCCACATGCTGACACCGAACACTGAAGCTTTCTTT. The chain carries TRBV15 and TRBJ1-1; no definite D call. CDR1 and CDR2 (germline): LNHNV, YYDKDF (reference sequence). V dropped 1 base and J dropped 1 base, with 16 bases sitting between them. The CDR3 loop spans 17 amino acids.

This chain connects TRBV28 to TRBJ1-1; D gene unclear. The V end was cut by 5 bases, the J end by 2 bases, with 15 bases between. In germline, CDR1 is MDHEN, CDR2 SYDVKM. This CDR3 contains 15 residues. CDR3 in DNA: TGTGCCAGCAGTCCGCTCCTGGAGGGCAACACTGAAGCTTTCTTT. As protein: CASSPLLEGNTEAFF.